Below, 13 T cell receptor beta chains from the same sample are listed, as sequenced in a study of blood T cell repertoires in COVID-19. Sequenced by immunoSEQ multiplex PCR; TCRdb stores in-frame clones only, minus some. The sample contains some 66,000 clones, roughly 92% of which appear only once. The material sequenced was peripheral blood. The receptors come from a man in his sixties or seventies with active COVID-19.

The chain links TRBV6-2 or TRBV6-3 to TRBJ1-1, with D perhaps matching TRBD1 (6 bases). Germline values: CDR1 MNHEY, CDR2 SVGEGT. V lost 4 bases, J lost 12 bases, and 12 bases lay in between. This CDR3 is 11 amino acids long. CDR3: CASSSSRGTFF. The CDR3 DNA sequence: TGTGCCAGCAGTTCTTCCAGGGGTACTTTCTTT.

This rearrangement joins TRBV5-5 to TRBJ2-7, with D maybe TRBD1 (8 bases). Germline V gives CDR1 SGHKS, CDR2 YYEKEE (reference sequence). This CDR3 has 16 residues. The V end lost 3 bases, the J end lost 4 bases, and 20 bases lay between the germline ends. This CDR3 reads CASSSPRTGRGYEQYV. CDR3 coding DNA: TGTGCCAGCAGCTCCCCCCGGACAGGGAGGGGGTACGAGCAGTACGTC.

The chain combines TRBV5-1 with TRBJ2-2; D perhaps matches TRBD1 (5 bases). Trimming shortened V by 5 bases and J by 4 bases, and 12 bases separated the two germline ends. CDR1 SGHRS and CDR2 YFSETQ come from the germline V gene. The CDR3 is 14 amino acids. The CDR3 DNA reads TGCGCCAGCAGTATCGACAGCCCCACCGGGGAGCTGTTTTTT. This sequence encodes CASSIDSPTGELFF.

This chain links TRBV3-1 (or the pseudogene TRBV3-2) with TRBJ2-1, with 10 bases fitting TRBD2. The CDR3 consists of 17 residues. CDR1 and CDR2 (germline): LGHDT, YNNKEL (reference sequence). After removal of 2 bases from V and 3 bases from J, the junction contained 7 bases not matched to a gene. Here the CDR3 reads CASSQWSSGGYYNEQFF. In nucleotides, the CDR3 is TGTGCCAGCAGCCAATGGTCTAGCGGGGGCTACTACAATGAGCAGTTCTTC.

This clone has only one observation. The chain has TRBV7-9 and TRBJ2-3; TRBD1 matches 9 bases. Looked up from germline, CDR1 is SEHNR and CDR2 is FQNEAQ (reference sequence). After removal of 5 bases from V and 6 bases from J, the junction contained 12 bases not matched to a gene. The CDR3 is made up of 16 amino acids. CDR3 coding DNA: TGTGCCAGCAGCCGTCGGACAGGGGTCGAACCCGATACGCAGTATTTT. It specifies CASSRRTGVEPDTQYF.

The gene calls are TRBV19 and TRBJ2-1, with 10 bases identical to TRBD2. In germline, CDR1 is LNHDA, CDR2 SQIVND (reference sequence). The CDR3 consists of 19 residues. The ends lost 3 bases at V and 4 bases at J; junction bases unmatched: 15. The CDR3 loop is CASSIRLAGAKLKYNEQFF. In DNA, the CDR3 is TGTGCCAGTAGTATTAGGCTAGCGGGGGCCAAACTCAAGTACAATGAGCAGTTCTTC.

This chain links TRBV6-6 with TRBJ1-1; D gene unclear. This CDR3 comprises 13 residues. Germline-derived CDR1 and CDR2 are MNHNY and SVGAGI (reference sequence). Deletions cut 0 bases from V and 0 bases from J, with 2 bases between. The CDR3 here is CASSYSMNTEAFF. Here the CDR3 DNA reads TGTGCCAGCAGTTACTCCATGAACACTGAAGCTTTCTTT.

J is TRBJ1-2 and V is TRBV4-3; 8 nucleotides line up with TRBD1. The V gene end was trimmed by 4 bases and the J gene end by 4 bases; junction bases not matched to a gene: 11. The CDR3 runs to 16 residues. The germline V gene encodes CDR1 LGHNA and CDR2 YSLEER. CDR3 DNA: TGCGCCAGCAGCCGCACAATACCGACAGGGGTCTATGGCTACACCTTC. Translated, it gives CASSRTIPTGVYGYTF.

The chain links TRBV28 to TRBJ2-7; 8 nucleotides align to TRBD1. The germline V gene has CDR1 MDHEN and CDR2 SYDVKM. The length of the CDR3 is 14 residues. V shed 4 bases and J 2 bases; nucleotides not matched to a gene: 4. CDR3 DNA: TGTGCCAGCAGTTCCTGGACAGGGACCTACGAGCAGTACGTC. Protein: CASSSWTGTYEQYV.

V and J are TRBV5-3 and TRBJ1-4; D ambiguous. TRBV5-3 is assigned to the ORF class and has an uncertain function. This CDR3 is 19 amino acids long. The germline V and J ends were trimmed by 3 bases and 8 bases, with 29 bases remaining between them. DNA of the CDR3: TGTGCCAGAAGCTCGGTCGTCCTTAAATCCTTGAACTTGTGGGAAAAACTGTTTTTT. Residues: CARSSVVLKSLNLWEKLFF.

The chain carries TRBV7-8 and TRBJ2-3, with 9 nucleotides matching TRBD2. CDR3 size: 15 residues. Germline V gene data show CDR1 as SGHVS and CDR2 as FQNEAQ. With 0 bases clipped from V and 9 bases from J, the junction kept 7 bases outside the gene matches. The CDR3 sequence: CASSLAAGGALTQYF. CDR3 coding DNA: TGTGCCAGCAGCTTAGCGGCGGGGGGGGCCCTGACGCAGTATTTT.

The genes are TRBV7-9 and TRBJ2-3; D not certain. Germline-derived CDR1 and CDR2 are SEHNR and FQNEAQ (reference sequence). CDR3 length equals 14 residues. V was pared by 4 bases and J by 4 bases, with 12 bases between. The CDR3 DNA is TGTGCCAGCAGCTATCAGGTCAACGCAGATACGCAGTATTTT. This encodes CASSYQVNADTQYF.

This rearrangement joins TRBV5-1 to TRBJ1-1, with 9 nucleotides matching TRBD1. V shed 4 bases, J shed 7 bases, and the junction held 14 bases outside the gene matches. This CDR3 has 16 amino acids. Germline CDR1 SGHRS, CDR2 YFSETQ. CDR3 protein: CASSPLQGAGFGEAFF. The CDR3 nucleotides read TGCGCCAGCAGCCCATTACAGGGGGCGGGTTTCGGTGAAGCTTTCTTT.